Described below is a single T cell receptor beta chain sequence and its context. Its antigen remains unknown. This entry belongs to a study of beta chain features in type 1 diabetes. General observations from the study: Shorter TCRB CDR3s, moderately but significantly so, were found in Type 1 diabetes patients in all four CD4+ subsets.

Sequenced material consisted of expressed TCRB transcripts (all of the isolated RNA was reverse transcribed). Data came from immunoSEQ multiplex PCR; TCRdb stores just in-frame clones and leaves some out. The table has roughly 100,000 clones, 28% seen once. After removal of 7 bases from V and 6 bases from J, the junction contained 7 bases not matched to a gene. This CDR3 region has 14 residues. Per germline, CDR1 MNHNY and CDR2 SVGAGI (reference sequence). The TCR originated in a woman aged 18-29 years with type 1 diabetes. The genes are TRBV6-6 and TRBJ2-1; 9 positions match TRBD1. The sequencing input was central memory CD4+ T cells from blood. The CDR3 sequence is CASMTGQGTNEQFF. CDR3 bases: TGTGCCAGCATGACGGGACAGGGTACCAATGAGCAGTTCTTC.